The 17 T cell receptor beta chains reported below all come from one sample, sequenced in a study of blood T cell repertoires in COVID-19. Some clones are missing from TCRdb's copy, which holds only in-frame ones; the method was immunoSEQ multiplex PCR. The sample shows over 100,000 clones, around three quarters of them seen only once. Sequencing was carried out using peripheral blood. Receptors were obtained from a woman at least 80 years old with acute or convalescent COVID-19.

This clone was seen a handful of times. The V call is TRBV18, the J call TRBJ1-2; tentative D call: TRBD1 (5 bases). The V end lost 1 base, the J end lost 4 bases, and 10 bases lay between the germline ends. CDR3 size: 14 residues. Germline CDR1 and CDR2: KGHSH and LQKENI. The CDR3 region is CASSPRGPTYGYTF. The CDR3, as DNA: TGTGCCAGCTCACCACGGGGCCCTACCTATGGCTACACCTTC.

This chain connects TRBV19 to TRBJ1-1, with D possibly matching TRBD1 (6 bases). V lost 3 bases and J lost 4, with 12 bases in between. The germline CDR1 and CDR2 sequences are LNHDA and SQIVND (reference sequence). This CDR3 spans 14 amino acids. The DNA for the CDR3 is TGTGCCAGTAGTATCCGGGGGGCTGGCACTGAAGCTTTCTTT. It encodes CASSIRGAGTEAFF.

The CDR3 region is CASSPTGGQGYGYTF. The CDR3 DNA is TGCGCCAGCAGCCCGACCGGGGGACAGGGCTATGGCTACACCTTC. The chain has TRBV5-1 and TRBJ1-2, with 9 bases identical to TRBD1. The V gene's germline CDR1 is SGHRS and CDR2 YFSETQ. The CDR3 consists of 15 residues. J was trimmed by 4 bases and V by 4 bases; bases with no gene match: 8.

This clone appeared a few times. The chain couples TRBV19 to TRBJ1-3; 9 bases align to TRBD1. Losses at the gene ends were 6 bases for V and 8 bases for J; bases not matched to a gene: 11. The CDR3 runs 15 residues. The germline gives CDR1 LNHDA, CDR2 SQIVND (reference sequence). The CDR3 here is CASSPQTGGKYTIYF. For the CDR3, the DNA is TGTGCCAGTAGCCCTCAGACAGGGGGTAAATACACCATATATTTT.

In nucleotides, the CDR3 is TGTGCCAGTAGTAGTTCAGGCGCGCACTATGGCTACACCTTC. Encoded protein: CASSSSGAHYGYTF. The chain is built from TRBV19 and TRBJ1-2; D is uncertain. The CDR3 sequence is 14 residues long. The germline gives CDR1 LNHDA, CDR2 SQIVND (reference sequence). Trimming stripped 4 bases from V and 3 bases from J, with 12 bases between.

The genes are TRBV6-5 and TRBJ1-1; TRBD1 matches 8 bases. The CDR3 totals 11 residues. Germline V gives CDR1 MNHEY, CDR2 SVGAGI. Trimming cost V 4 bases and J 11 bases; bases outside gene matches: 3. CDR3 amino acids: CASSWDRHAFF. CDR3 DNA sequence: TGTGCCAGCAGTTGGGACAGGCACGCTTTCTTT.

The chain has TRBV3-1 (or the pseudogene TRBV3-2) and TRBJ2-3, with TRBD2 as a possible D gene (6 bases). Germline V gene data show CDR1 as LGHDT and CDR2 as YNNKEL (reference sequence). There are 13 residues in the CDR3. Deletions cut 1 base from V and 6 bases from J, with 8 bases between. The CDR3 coding sequence is TGTGCCAGCAGCCAAGGCACTAGCGATACGCAGTATTTT. This translates into CASSQGTSDTQYF.

This clone was seen more than once but under ten times. The gene calls are TRBV2 and TRBJ2-2; 8 nucleotides align to TRBD1. The trim removed 5 bases at V and 3 bases at J, leaving 5 bases unmatched. CDR3 size: 15 residues. Germline V gene lookup returns CDR1 SNHLY and CDR2 FYNNEI. This chain's CDR3 is CASSFAQGDTGELFF. DNA of the CDR3: TGTGCCAGCAGTTTCGCACAGGGGGACACCGGGGAGCTGTTTTTT.

The chain carries TRBV30 and TRBJ1-5; the D gene is possibly TRBD1 (5 bases). Germline CDR1 is GTSNPN and CDR2 is SVGIG (reference sequence). The CDR3 runs 15 residues. Trimming left V 0 bases short and J 4 bases short, with 13 bases between. This CDR3 is CAWSVGGTGNQPQHF. The CDR3 DNA reads TGTGCCTGGAGTGTGGGGGGAACTGGTAATCAGCCCCAGCATTTT. Filled out from reference TRBV30 and TRBJ1-5, the complete variable domain reads SQTIHQWPATLVQPVGSPLSLECTVEGTSNPNLYWYRQAAGRGLQLLFYSVGIGQISSEVPQNLSASRPQDRQFILSSKKLLLSDSGFYLCAWSVGGTGNQPQHFGDGTRLSIL.

The CDR3 here is CASSSGTGALGEKLFF. The CDR3 nucleotides read TGTGCCAGCAGCTCCGGGACAGGGGCGCTCGGCGAAAAACTGTTTTTT. V and J are TRBV7-8 and TRBJ1-4, with 10 bases that match TRBD1. Trimming took 4 bases from V and 8 from J; bases not matched to a gene: 10. The CDR3 contains 16 residues. Germline V lookup: CDR1 SGHVS, CDR2 FQNEAQ.

This chain connects TRBV11-1 to TRBJ2-5, with TRBD2 as a possible D gene (5 bases). Germline CDR1 is SGHAT and CDR2 is FQDESV (reference sequence). The CDR3 covers 16 residues. The ends were cut back, 5 bases at V and 5 bases at J, with 21 bases in the middle. CDR3 in amino acids: CASSNRGYSRGETQYF. CDR3 in DNA: TGTGCCAGCAGCAACCGTGGCTACTCGAGAGGGGAGACCCAGTACTTC.

The chain recombines TRBV9 with TRBJ2-2; D unresolved. This CDR3 spans 16 amino acids. V was pared by 3 bases and J by 1 base, with 13 bases between. Germline V gives CDR1 SGDLS, CDR2 YYNGEE. CDR3 sequence reads: CASSALPGMNTGELFF. CDR3 bases: TGTGCCAGCAGCGCTCTCCCAGGCATGAACACCGGGGAGCTGTTTTTT.

The CDR3 is CASSPVDRGHGYTF. The CDR3 region has the DNA TGTGCCAGTAGTCCCGTGGACAGGGGTCATGGCTACACCTTC. The chain joins TRBV19 to TRBJ1-2; 9 bases align to TRBD1. CDR3 size: 14 residues. Germline lookup yields CDR1 LNHDA and CDR2 SQIVND (reference sequence). V lost 5 bases and J lost 6; bases outside the gene matches: 7.

The chain carries TRBV4-1 and TRBJ2-5; 15 nucleotides align to TRBD2. CDR3 length equals 18 residues. V shed 3 bases, J shed 4 bases, and the junction held 9 bases outside the gene matches. The germline gives CDR1 MGHRA, CDR2 YSYEKL. This chain's CDR3 is CASSHLGTSGRIRETQYF. For the CDR3, the DNA is TGCGCCAGCAGCCATCTCGGGACTAGCGGGAGGATTAGAGAGACCCAGTACTTC.

The chain combines TRBV24-1 with TRBJ2-1; 9 bases map to TRBD2. The J segment lost 7 bases and the V segment lost 8 bases, leaving 17 bases of the junction unmatched. There are 17 residues in the CDR3. The germline CDR1 and CDR2 sequences are KGHDR and SFDVKD. CDR3 DNA: TGTGCCACCACGGGGAGGCGGGAGGGCCGTCGTTCGAATGAGCAGTTCTTC. As protein: CATTGRREGRRSNEQFF.

This clone was detected once. The chain uses TRBV10-3 and TRBJ2-1, with no clear D. V lost 3 bases and J lost 7, with 4 bases in between. This CDR3 is built from 11 residues. CDR1 is ENHRY, CDR2 SYGVKD, per germline. The CDR3 DNA follows: TGTGCCATCAGTGAACTAAATGAGCAGTTCTTC. This gives the protein CAISELNEQFF.

The chain combines TRBV5-6 with TRBJ1-2; 8 nucleotides agree with TRBD1. With V trimmed by 2 bases and J by 2 bases, 11 bases remained unmatched. From germline, CDR1 is SGHDT and CDR2 YYEEEE. The CDR3 is 17 amino acids. CDR3 sequence reads: CASSFVGDRGKNYGYTF. The CDR3 bases are TGTGCCAGCAGCTTCGTAGGAGACAGGGGCAAGAACTATGGCTACACCTTC.